This is a list of T cell receptor beta chains from one sample in a study of response to subunit inactivated influenza vaccine. TCRdb ran MiXCR on the RT-PCR reads and lists one entry per CDR3 protein. The data show around 190,000 distinct CDR3 sequences, under 15% seen once. This specimen consisted of CD8+ T cells sorted from PBMCs, obtained 5 days after vaccination. All receptors come from a man aged 45 to 65 who received an inactivated influenza vaccine. Both conserved end residues are part of each CDR3. D genes are given only for firm matches. Only part of the rows carry a size: once, few, many, or a class if the clone is expanded.

clone size	V gene	D gene	J gene	CDR3 protein	CDR3 DNA
-	TRBV20-1	TRBD2	TRBJ2-4	CSAKESASGRRLAKNIQYF	TGCAGTGCTAAAGAATCGGCTAGCGGGAGGCGACTAGCCAAAAACATTCAGTACTTC
-	TRBV6-2/TRBV6-3	TRBD2	TRBJ2-1	CASKWDGGRILGEQFF	TGTGCCTCCAAGTGGGATGGCGGGAGGATCCTCGGTGAGCAGTTCTTC
many	TRBV15	-	TRBJ2-6	CATSGANVLTF	TGTGCCACCAGCGGGGCCAACGTCCTGACTTTC
few	TRBV7-2	TRBD2	TRBJ2-3	CASSTGLAFYTDTQYF	TGTGCCAGCAGCACGGGACTAGCGTTTTACACAGATACGCAGTATTTT
-	TRBV7-2	-	TRBJ2-1	CASEDILLSYNEQFF	TGTGCCAGCGAGGACATTCTGCTCTCCTACAATGAGCAGTTCTTC
few	TRBV20-1	-	TRBJ2-7	CSARTDILTYEQYF	TGCAGTGCTAGAACAGATATTTTGACATACGAGCAGTACTTC
-	TRBV12-3/TRBV12-4	-	TRBJ1-1	CASSLVRGGTGQAFF	TGTGCCAGCAGTTTAGTGCGGGGGGGAACCGGCCAAGCTTTCTTT
-	TRBV10-3	TRBD1	TRBJ1-6	CAISESSRGLVSPLHF	TGTGCCATCAGTGAGTCGAGCAGGGGGTTAGTTTCACCCCTCCACTTT
-	TRBV7-4	-	TRBJ2-7	CASSLGVTVGTPSSYEQYF	TGTGCCAGCAGCTTAGGTGTGACCGTCGGGACACCAAGCTCCTACGAGCAGTACTTC
few	TRBV29-1	-	TRBJ2-1	CSVDPGQYNEQFF	TGCAGCGTAGACCCCGGACAGTACAATGAGCAGTTCTTC
few	TRBV4-1	TRBD2	TRBJ2-7	CASSQDLAGLAAYEQYF	TGCGCCAGCAGCCAAGATTTAGCGGGACTAGCTGCCTACGAGCAGTACTTC
-	TRBV27	TRBD2	TRBJ2-2	CASSTIAGESTGELFF	TGTGCCAGCAGTACCATAGCGGGAGAGTCCACCGGGGAGCTGTTTTTT
few	TRBV29-1	-	TRBJ2-5	CSVEERAKGGTQYF	TGCAGCGTTGAAGAGCGGGCAAAAGGTGGGACCCAGTACTTC
-	TRBV9	TRBD2	TRBJ2-7	CASSVGLAGALYEQYF	TGTGCCAGCAGCGTAGGGCTAGCGGGAGCCTTATACGAGCAGTACTTC
few	TRBV12-3/TRBV12-4	-	TRBJ2-2	CASIPGGLTGELFF	TGTGCCAGCATCCCCGGGGGCCTCACCGGGGAGCTGTTTTTT
many	TRBV7-9	TRBD2	TRBJ2-1	CASSSRGAGGNNEQFF	TGTGCCAGCAGCTCCCGGGGAGCGGGGGGGAACAATGAGCAGTTCTTC
many	TRBV20-1	-	TRBJ1-2	CSAAPGYTF	TGCAGTGCTGCCCCCGGCTACACCTTC